This T cell receptor beta chain stems from a study of cytotoxic CD8 clonotypes in ibrutinib-treated CLL (dated by TCRdb to the early 2020s). About the study as a whole: The cohort included roughly 15 treatment-naive and ten to twelve relapsed/refractory patients; under 18 were IGHV unmutated. On average, each sample yielded 255,043 productive templates and tens of thousands of productive rearrangements. Every sample from remission and from progressive disease was obtained while the patients were still on ibrutinib. Longitudinal samples were available for about 30% of the 86 trial participants. The response samples were drawn at a median of approximately twelve months into treatment, with a range of roughly 6 to 40 months. Responses were partial in some 24 patients and complete in 2; after median around 68 months follow-up, about 14 stayed in remission and 12 progressed. Cryopreserved peripheral blood mononuclear cells were obtained prior to treatment, at the time of response, and at either disease progression or sustained remission. The paper as a whole reports these results and caveats: Clonality increased at ibrutinib response, stayed stable in sustained remission, and fell back toward baseline at progression. At baseline, clonality was higher than in age-matched healthy donors and showed a strong correlation with circulating CD8+ T-cell counts. Sustained-remission and progressing patients did not have matched sampling times, and lymph node repertoires were not examined. Public clonotypes were rare and either shrank or stayed stable during treatment, and the rise in clonality at ibrutinib response reflected expansion of private clonotypes.

Each clonotype received, on average, around 9.6x coverage in deep resolution sequencing performed on a MiSeq, where the target depth lay between 1 in 1 million and 1 in 200,000 T cells. TCR beta libraries were generated with the immunoSEQ hsTCRB Kit. As for the original processing: The data were analyzed with ImmunoSEQ Analyzer and ImmunoSEQ Data Assistant, and V, D and J gene assignments followed IMGT definitions. Clonality was computed as one minus normalized Shannon entropy of productive rearrangement frequencies, ranging from 0 to 1. Only overrepresented clonotypes making up at least 0.05% of each patient's repertoire were included in the public clonotype analysis. Approximately 12 repertoires from age-matched healthy donors, obtained from immuneACCESS, served as clonality controls. TCRdb provides this immuneACCESS table in a form limited to in-frame rearrangements. Some clones are lacking; in checked studies, under half of them reflect an unresolved V gene, and why the rest are absent is not known. The V and J calls and clone size come from that table; D and trimming were worked out from the DNA. The sample yields about 92,000 clones; roughly 80% were counted once. Clones ranked in the top ten supply around 23% of the sample.

Comments on this clone: No cognate antigen has been identified for it. Base qualities are not provided; no much larger clone lies one nucleotide away.

The germline V gene specifies MNHNS as CDR1 and SASEGT as CDR2. Trimming removed 7 bases from V and 1 base from J, leaving 8 bases between the germline ends. The cysteine opens and the phenylalanine closes a CDR3 of 12 amino acids. The kept DNA is CDR3 alone, 36 bases in frame from the first base. According to the study, the label for this sample's time point signals: around 25 months on ibrutinib. For TCR beta library preparation, roughly 2.1 micrograms of genomic DNA were isolated from cryopreserved PBMCs. Longitudinal blood samples from CLL patients on ibrutinib monotherapy were analyzed using high-throughput TCR beta sequencing. Patients were enrolled in a phase 2 open-label single-center ibrutinib monotherapy trial.

In this chain, TRBV6-1 is recombined with TRBJ2-7; TRBD2 is a weak D gene call, 5 bases matching. This material consisted of PBMCs, taken after 24 months of ibrutinib treatment. The TCR originated in a human donor with chronic lymphocytic leukemia. CDR3 region: CASKGGSYEQYF. The nucleotide sequence is given as TGTGCCAGCAAAGGCGGGTCCTACGAGCAGTACTTC.